The clone carrying this T cell receptor (beta chain) has more than one count but fewer than ten. What it binds is unknown. The sample is drawn from a study of regulatory T cells in long-lasting Graves disease. This CDR3 has 11 amino acids. V lost 8 bases to trimming and J lost 7 bases, with 12 bases between them. In germline, CDR1 is MGHDK, CDR2 SYGVNS. Construction of the TCR beta libraries employed iRepertoire HTBI primers in conjunction with Arm-PCR of CDR3 regions. TCRdb re-called the multiplex PCR reads through MiXCR, storing one row per CDR3 protein. The sample records about half a million distinct CDR3 sequences, around 12% being singletons. Time point meaning: newly diagnosed GD, antithyroid drugs for less than 3 months. PBMC RNA served as the TCR library source. The study's findings and limits: Thyroid tissue was not studied; only peripheral blood was.

The same sample was also studied in work on T cells in Graves' hyperthyroidism and ophthalmopathy. Turning to that study: Across 18 months, stable Graves' hyperthyroidism was marked by no progression to ophthalmopathy. The study based diagnoses on clinical symptoms, serum thyroxine and TRAb, thyroid ultrasound and orbital computed tomography. Among clonotypes expanded in thyroid above 0.001, most were also found in blood.

The specimen was peripheral blood mononuclear cells (PBMCs), collected at new diagnosis, from a patient treated with antithyroid drugs. The genes are TRBV25-1 and TRBJ2-7, with a tentative D call TRBD2 (5 bases). The TCR was taken from a woman between 25 and 40 years old with Graves disease. CDR3: CASGLWAEQYF. The DNA for the CDR3 is TGTGCCAGCGGACTCTGGGCGGAGCAGTACTTC.